This T cell receptor beta chain appears in the sequencing data of a study of blood T cell repertoires in COVID-19. About the study: COVID-19 samples, acute and convalescent, were from the United States, Italy and Spain. PBMCs, B-cell-depleted T cells, or T cells were the source of the cDNA or gDNA that made up the material.

Original handling: Amplifying reference gene primers gave estimates of nucleated cell counts. The repertoire was sequenced with immunoSEQ multiplex PCR; TCRdb's copy has only in-frame clones and lacks some. V, J and clone size reflect that table, while D and trimming were determined from the DNA. The sample shows tens of thousands of clones, more than 80% of them seen only once. In germline, CDR1 is LGHNT, CDR2 FRNRAP. V dropped 0 bases and J dropped 7 bases, with 9 bases sitting between them. CDR3 length: 13 amino acids. This receptor was taken from a man between 45 and 60 years old with COVID-19, enrolled during active disease. This sequence joins TRBV12-5 and TRBJ1-1, with D possibly being TRBD1 (5 bases). Sequencing was carried out using peripheral blood. Written as DNA, the CDR3 is TGTGCTAGTGGTTTGGTGGGGGGGATTGAAGCTTTCTTT. This codes for CASGLVGGIEAFF.